This T cell receptor beta chain was identified in a study of control samples from healthy donors and cancer patients. The CDR3 extends over 12 amino acids. Germline-derived CDR1 and CDR2 are MDHEN and SYDVKM. Trimming pared 5 bases from V and 11 bases from J, leaving 15 bases between. Only in-frame clones appear in the TCRdb table, and some are missing; sequencing was by immunoSEQ multiplex PCR. The sample lists more than 95,000 clones; 80% to 90% were seen once. The clonotype comes from a woman aged 45-60 years with colorectal cancer. The chain carries TRBV28 and TRBJ1-1; possibly TRBD1 for D (6 bases). The sequencing input was PBMCs. The CDR3 sequence is CASSQGQHSAFF. CDR3 sequence (DNA): TGTGCCAGCAGTCAAGGACAGCACTCGGCTTTCTTT.